One and the same sample provided the 17 T cell receptor beta chains below, sequenced in a study of CD8 T cells in Susac syndrome. An input of roughly 0.5 to 1 ug of RNA was subjected to reverse transcription using random hexamers. One entry per CDR3 protein results from TCRdb running MiXCR on the immunoSEQ multiplex PCR reads. The sample has about 200,000 distinct CDR3 sequences; 95% are singletons. The sample was CD4+ T cells from PBMCs. The receptor source for this set is a human donor with multiple sclerosis.

This clonotype was counted once. The chain links TRBV25-1 to TRBJ1-5; D not certain. With 1 base removed from V and 0 bases from J, the gap between germline ends came to 7 bases. Looked up from germline, CDR1 is MGHDK and CDR2 is SYGVNS. This CDR3 region has 15 residues. The chain's CDR3 is CASSESTNSNQPQHF. DNA for the CDR3: TGTGCCAGCAGTGAATCGACAAATAGCAATCAGCCCCAGCATTTT.

The V gene is TRBV12-3 or TRBV12-4, the J gene TRBJ2-3; the D gene is possibly TRBD2 (5 bases). Deletions cut 8 bases from V and 5 bases from J, with 17 bases between. This CDR3 is built from 14 residues. CDR3 region: CASLLVGVGDTQYF. The CDR3 DNA sequence: TGTGCCAGCCTACTGGTCGGGGTGGGAGATACGCAGTATTTT.

The chain employs TRBV27 and TRBJ1-5; 8 bases are a match to TRBD1. V lost 5 bases, J lost 6 bases, and 9 bases stayed unmatched. This CDR3 contains 15 residues. Germline CDR1 is MNHEY and CDR2 is SMNVEV (reference sequence). The CDR3 DNA sequence: TGTGCCAGCAGTCCCCGCGACAGGGGAAGTCAGCCCCAGCATTTT. It codes for CASSPRDRGSQPQHF.

The chain is built from TRBV30 and TRBJ1-5; D not certain. Per germline, CDR1 GTSNPN and CDR2 SVGIG (reference sequence). The CDR3 contains 13 residues. V lost 3 bases to trimming and J lost 0 bases, with 6 bases between them. The CDR3 loop reads CAWRENSNQPQHF. In DNA, the CDR3 is TGTGCCTGGAGAGAAAATAGCAATCAGCCCCAGCATTTT.

DNA for the CDR3: TGTGCCAGCAGTGCATCAGGGGTAGGGGAGCAGTTCTTC. As protein: CASSASGVGEQFF. The chain uses TRBV6-4 and TRBJ2-1; maybe TRBD1 (6 bases). The V and J ends lost 4 bases and 10 bases respectively, with 14 bases between them. Germline-derived CDR1 and CDR2 are MRHNA and SNTAGT. This CDR3 comprises 13 residues.

The V and J genes are TRBV28 and TRBJ1-4; D not certain. V was shortened by 3 bases and J by 6 bases, with 14 bases between the two germline ends. There are 15 residues in the CDR3. The germline V gene has CDR1 MDHEN and CDR2 SYDVKM. The DNA for the CDR3 is TGTGCCAGCAGTTTGGTCGGCCTAGGAGATGAAAAACTGTTTTTT. Protein: CASSLVGLGDEKLFF. The whole variable domain, filled in from reference TRBV28 and TRBJ1-4, reads DVKVTQSSRYLVKRTGEKVFLECVQDMDHENMFWYRQDPGLGLRLIYFSYDVKMKEKGDIPEGYSVSREKKERFSLILESASTNQTSMYLCASSLVGLGDEKLFFGSGTQLSVL.

The V gene is TRBV10-3, the J gene TRBJ1-1, with a tentative D call TRBD1 (6 bases). CDR1 and CDR2 (germline): ENHRY, SYGVKD. This CDR3 contains 13 residues. V dropped 3 bases and J dropped 5 bases, with 10 bases sitting between them. The CDR3: CAISEGRGTEAFF. CDR3 coding DNA: TGTGCCATCAGTGAAGGAAGGGGGACTGAAGCTTTCTTT.

This chain links TRBV5-1 with TRBJ2-3, with TRBD1 as a possible D gene (6 bases). The germline CDR1 and CDR2 sequences are SGHRS and YFSETQ. V was clipped by 0 bases and J by 4 bases, with 12 bases between them. CDR3 size: 15 residues. CDR3 amino acids: CASSLDGDTADTQYF. CDR3 sequence (DNA): TGCGCCAGCAGCTTGGACGGGGACACAGCAGATACGCAGTATTTT. Full variable domain (rest looked up from reference TRBV5-1 and TRBJ2-3): KAGVTQTPRYLIKTRGQQVTLSCSPISGHRSVSWYQQTPGQGLQFLFEYFSETQRNKGNFPGRFSGRQFSNSRSEMNVSTLELGDSALYLCASSLDGDTADTQYFGPGTRLTVL.

V gene TRBV2 combines with J gene TRBJ2-3; D uncertain. V lost 8 bases to trimming and J lost 6 bases, with 9 bases between them. Germline V gives CDR1 SNHLY, CDR2 FYNNEI. The length of the CDR3 is 11 residues. The CDR3 coding sequence is TGTGCCAGCGTACAAGGGGATACGCAGTATTTT. Translating it yields CASVQGDTQYF.

V is TRBV9 and J is TRBJ2-3; 10 positions agree with TRBD1. CDR1 SGDLS and CDR2 YYNGEE come from the germline V gene. The CDR3 sequence is 14 residues long. The junction had 3 bases not matched to a gene; V was cut back by 2 bases and J by 6 bases. The CDR3 spells CASSVTGGEDTQYF. The CDR3, as DNA: TGTGCCAGCAGCGTGACAGGGGGCGAGGATACGCAGTATTTT.

The V gene is TRBV2, the J gene TRBJ2-5; D gene unclear. Germline values: CDR1 SNHLY, CDR2 FYNNEI. The CDR3 extends over 13 amino acids. Trimming left V 3 bases short and J 4 bases short, with 9 bases between. The CDR3 is CASSEARLETQYF. CDR3 nucleotide sequence: TGTGCCAGCAGTGAGGCCCGCCTAGAGACCCAGTACTTC.

The chain is built from TRBV29-1 and TRBJ1-1; TRBD1 aligns across 7 bases. The CDR3 is 15 amino acids. Germline CDR1 reads SQVTM; CDR2 reads ANQGSEA. V was pared by 4 bases and J by 1 base, with 9 bases of the junction left unmatched. In DNA, the CDR3 is TGCAGCGTTGCGATATTGGGACAGCAGAACACTGAAGCTTTCTTT. It is translated as CSVAILGQQNTEAFF.

The chain uses TRBV9 and TRBJ1-2; tentative D call: TRBD1 (5 bases). CDR3 length: 13 residues. Germline CDR1 SGDLS, CDR2 YYNGEE. Trimming shortened V by 3 bases and J by 4 bases, and 10 bases separated the two germline ends. This CDR3 is CASSGPGGYGYTF. The CDR3 DNA reads as TGTGCCAGCAGCGGACCCGGGGGCTATGGCTACACCTTC.

The chain links TRBV15 to TRBJ2-7; D is undetermined. The germline V gene has CDR1 LNHNV and CDR2 YYDKDF (reference sequence). There are 12 residues in the CDR3. V lost 0 bases, J lost 4 bases, and 4 bases lay in between. CDR3 protein: CATSRDLYEQYF. The CDR3 coding sequence is TGTGCCACCAGCAGAGATCTTTACGAGCAGTACTTC.

The chain employs TRBV30 and TRBJ1-1, with D hard to call. Between the trimmed V and J ends, which lost 6 bases and 0 bases, there was a span of 14 bases. Germline loops: CDR1 GTSNPN, CDR2 SVGIG (reference sequence). This CDR3 is built from 14 residues. The CDR3 coding sequence is TGTGCCTGTCAATCCCTTGCAATGAACACTGAAGCTTTCTTT. As protein: CACQSLAMNTEAFF. Filled out from reference TRBV30 and TRBJ1-1, the complete variable domain reads SQTIHQWPATLVQPVGSPLSLECTVEGTSNPNLYWYRQAAGRGLQLLFYSVGIGQISSEVPQNLSASRPQDRQFILSSKKLLLSDSGFYLCACQSLAMNTEAFFGQGTRLTVV.

The CDR3 region is CASKVNSYEQYV. CDR3 nucleotides: TGTGCCAGCAAGGTTAACAGTTACGAGCAGTACGTC. The chain recombines TRBV2 with TRBJ2-7; no definite D call. The V end was cut by 7 bases, the J end by 4 bases, with 11 bases between. CDR3 size: 12 residues. Germline assignment: CDR1 SNHLY and CDR2 FYNNEI.

This chain joins TRBV12-5 and TRBJ2-1; the D gene is possibly TRBD2 (5 bases). Germline V gene lookup returns CDR1 LGHNT and CDR2 FRNRAP. Trimming shortened V by 4 bases and J by 8 bases, and 15 bases separated the two germline ends. This CDR3 is 14 amino acids long. The CDR3 DNA is TGTGCTAGTGGTTCTGGGGAGTCGGTTCATGAGCAGTTCTTC. This gives the protein CASGSGESVHEQFF.